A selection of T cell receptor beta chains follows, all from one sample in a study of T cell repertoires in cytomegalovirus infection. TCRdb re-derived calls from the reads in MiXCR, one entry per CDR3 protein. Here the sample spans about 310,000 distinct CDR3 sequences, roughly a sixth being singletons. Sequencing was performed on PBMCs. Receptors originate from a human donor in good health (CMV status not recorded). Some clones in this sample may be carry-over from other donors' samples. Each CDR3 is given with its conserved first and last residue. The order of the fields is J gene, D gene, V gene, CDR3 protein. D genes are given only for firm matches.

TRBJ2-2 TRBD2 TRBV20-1 CSAHPAGGPGTGELFF
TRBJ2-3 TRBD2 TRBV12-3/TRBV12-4 CASSSLAGRTDTQYF
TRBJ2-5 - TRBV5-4 CASSFWGSETQYF
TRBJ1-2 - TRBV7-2 CASSTYTHNYGYTF
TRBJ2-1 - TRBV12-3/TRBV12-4 CASNEDRGYNEQFF
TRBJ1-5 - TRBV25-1 CASSASGSNQPQHF
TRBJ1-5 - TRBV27 CASSFQDQPQHF
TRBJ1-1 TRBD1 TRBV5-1 CASSSPGQGPTEAFF
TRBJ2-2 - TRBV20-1 CSAKGRPNTGELFF
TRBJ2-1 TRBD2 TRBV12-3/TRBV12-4 CASSPTISGLADVDEQFF
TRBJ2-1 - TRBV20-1 CSAETGTRSNNEQFF
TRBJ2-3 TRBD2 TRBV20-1 CSAGGVAGGITDTQYF
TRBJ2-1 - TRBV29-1 CSVEMGEQFF
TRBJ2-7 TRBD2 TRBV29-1 CSVETGGRSYEQYF
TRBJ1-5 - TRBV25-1 CASSGVGNQPQHF
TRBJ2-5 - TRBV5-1 CASSFDIGETQYF
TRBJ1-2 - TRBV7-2 CASSVKGRDYGYTF
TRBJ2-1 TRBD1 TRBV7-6 CASSRFGGTGGSAREQFF
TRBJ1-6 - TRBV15 CATRSGGNSPLHF
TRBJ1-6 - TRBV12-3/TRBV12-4 CASSLRGRNSPLHF
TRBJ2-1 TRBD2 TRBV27 CASSLAAAGGPWNEQFF
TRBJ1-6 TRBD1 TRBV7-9 CASSSSGTGVGSPLHF
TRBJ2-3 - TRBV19 CASKDRAGSTDTQYF
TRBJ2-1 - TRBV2 CASSAVSSYNEQFF
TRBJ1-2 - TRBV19 CASSTQGVDYGYTF
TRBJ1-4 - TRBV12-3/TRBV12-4 CASSRDITNEKLFF
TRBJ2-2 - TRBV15 CATSASVFGELFF
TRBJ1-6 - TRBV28 CASSLSNRALHF
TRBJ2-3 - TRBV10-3 CAISTGLSTDTQYF
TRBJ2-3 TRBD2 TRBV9 CASSGGGGPTDTQYF
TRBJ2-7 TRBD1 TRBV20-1 CSARQGSYEQYF
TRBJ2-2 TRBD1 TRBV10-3 CAIKGTGRATGELFF
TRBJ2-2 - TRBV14 CASSQGDTGELFF
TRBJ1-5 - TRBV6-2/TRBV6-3 CASSYWGSNQPQHF
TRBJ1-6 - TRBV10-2 CASSEGQSSPLHF
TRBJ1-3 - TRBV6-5 CASSYSRTPDHSGNTIYF
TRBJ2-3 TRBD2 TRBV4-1 CASSQVGGRSDTQYF
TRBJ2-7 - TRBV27 CASSPDIGYEQYF
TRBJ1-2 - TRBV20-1 CSARFVGGGLNYGYTF
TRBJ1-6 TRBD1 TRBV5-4 CASSLEQGLASPLHF
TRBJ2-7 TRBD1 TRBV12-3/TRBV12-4 CASNKGQGVPYEQYF
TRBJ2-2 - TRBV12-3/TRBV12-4 CASSLGLAGELFF
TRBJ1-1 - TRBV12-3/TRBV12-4 CASSLGATSTEAFF
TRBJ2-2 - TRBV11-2 CASSFGRATGELFF
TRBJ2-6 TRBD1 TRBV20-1 CSARPNVDRGDSGANVLTF
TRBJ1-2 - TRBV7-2 CASSYLTRAGGYGYTF
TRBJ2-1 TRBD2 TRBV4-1 CASSQDLGGDEQFF
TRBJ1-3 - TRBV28 CASTSGSSGNTIYF
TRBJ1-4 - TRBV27 CASSSPAATNEKLFF
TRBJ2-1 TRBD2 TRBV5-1 CASSSRLAGNRLNEQFF
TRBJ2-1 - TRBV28 CASIGSTGGQRNEQFF
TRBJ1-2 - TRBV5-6 CASSNDGLPPNYGYTF
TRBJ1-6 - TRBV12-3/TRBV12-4 CASSFEGAPLHF